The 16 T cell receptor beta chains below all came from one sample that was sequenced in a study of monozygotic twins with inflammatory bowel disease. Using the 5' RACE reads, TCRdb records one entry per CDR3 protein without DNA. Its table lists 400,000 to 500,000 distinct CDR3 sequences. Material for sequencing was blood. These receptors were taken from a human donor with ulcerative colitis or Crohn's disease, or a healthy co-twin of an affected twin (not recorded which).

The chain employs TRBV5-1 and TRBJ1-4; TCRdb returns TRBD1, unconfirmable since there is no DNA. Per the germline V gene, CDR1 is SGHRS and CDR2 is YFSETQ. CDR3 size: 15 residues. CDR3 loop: CASSLALGQGTELFF.

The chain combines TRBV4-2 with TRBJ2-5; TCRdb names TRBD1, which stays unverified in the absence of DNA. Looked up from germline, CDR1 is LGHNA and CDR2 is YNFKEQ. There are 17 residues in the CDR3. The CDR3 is CASSQEWAGIQQETQYF.

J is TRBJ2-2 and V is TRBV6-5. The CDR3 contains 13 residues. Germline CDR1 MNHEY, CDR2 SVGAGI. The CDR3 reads CASSYVGSGELFF.

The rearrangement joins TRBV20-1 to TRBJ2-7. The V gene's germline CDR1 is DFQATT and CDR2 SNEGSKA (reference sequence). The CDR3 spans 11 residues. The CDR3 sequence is CSAEISYEQYF.

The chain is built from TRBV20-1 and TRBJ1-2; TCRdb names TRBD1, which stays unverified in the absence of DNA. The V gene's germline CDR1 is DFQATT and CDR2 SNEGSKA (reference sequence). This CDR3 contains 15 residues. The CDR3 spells CSAQKAGGKDYGYTF.

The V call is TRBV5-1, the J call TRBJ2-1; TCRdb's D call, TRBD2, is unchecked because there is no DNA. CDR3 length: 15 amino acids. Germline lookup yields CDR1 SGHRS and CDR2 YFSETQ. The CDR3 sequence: CASSPGLAGMNEQFF. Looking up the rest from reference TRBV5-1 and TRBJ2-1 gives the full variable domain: KAGVTQTPRYLIKTRGQQVTLSCSPISGHRSVSWYQQTPGQGLQFLFEYFSETQRNKGNFPGRFSGRQFSNSRSEMNVSTLELGDSALYLCASSPGLAGMNEQFFGPGTRLTVL.

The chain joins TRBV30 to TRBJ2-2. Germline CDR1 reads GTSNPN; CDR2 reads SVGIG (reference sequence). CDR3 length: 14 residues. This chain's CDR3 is CAWSVLDGTGELFF.

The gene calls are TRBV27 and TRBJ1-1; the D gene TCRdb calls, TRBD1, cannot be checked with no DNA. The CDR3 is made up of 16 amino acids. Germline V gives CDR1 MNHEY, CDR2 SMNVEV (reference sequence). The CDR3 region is CASSPQSGAGHTEAFF.

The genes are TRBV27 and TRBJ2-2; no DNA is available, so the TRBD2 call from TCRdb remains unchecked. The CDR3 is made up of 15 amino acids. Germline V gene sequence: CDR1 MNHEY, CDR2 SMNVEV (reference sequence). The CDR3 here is CASRLGGVGAGELFF.

CDR3 region: CASSQDPSSGRREDTQYF. V usage is TRBV4-1 and J usage is TRBJ2-3; TCRdb lists TRBD2, though no DNA is available to test this call. Germline loops: CDR1 MGHRA, CDR2 YSYEKL. There are 18 residues in the CDR3.

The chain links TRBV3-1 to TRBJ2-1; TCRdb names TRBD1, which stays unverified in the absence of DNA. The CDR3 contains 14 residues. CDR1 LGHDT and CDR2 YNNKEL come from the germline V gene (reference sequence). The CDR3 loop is CASSHTGTGNEQFF.

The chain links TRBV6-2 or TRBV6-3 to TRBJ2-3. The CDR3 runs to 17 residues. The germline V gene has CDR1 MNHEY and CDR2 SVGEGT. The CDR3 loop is CASSYAIRLSSTDTQYF.

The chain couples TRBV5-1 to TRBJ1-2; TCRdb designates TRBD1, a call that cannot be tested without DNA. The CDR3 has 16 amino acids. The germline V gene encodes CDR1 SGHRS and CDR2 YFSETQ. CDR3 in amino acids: CASSLANTQGAYGYTF.

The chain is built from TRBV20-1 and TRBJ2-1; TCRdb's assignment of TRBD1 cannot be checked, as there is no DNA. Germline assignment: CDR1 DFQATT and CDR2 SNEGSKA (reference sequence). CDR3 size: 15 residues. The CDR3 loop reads CSARGGGGPYNEQFF.

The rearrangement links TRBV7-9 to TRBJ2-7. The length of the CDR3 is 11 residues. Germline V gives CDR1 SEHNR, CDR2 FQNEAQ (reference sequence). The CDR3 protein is CASSYDGEQYF.

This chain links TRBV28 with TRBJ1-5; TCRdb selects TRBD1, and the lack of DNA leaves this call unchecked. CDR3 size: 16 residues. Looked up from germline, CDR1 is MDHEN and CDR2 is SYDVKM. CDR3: CASSPVGVLGDQPQHF.